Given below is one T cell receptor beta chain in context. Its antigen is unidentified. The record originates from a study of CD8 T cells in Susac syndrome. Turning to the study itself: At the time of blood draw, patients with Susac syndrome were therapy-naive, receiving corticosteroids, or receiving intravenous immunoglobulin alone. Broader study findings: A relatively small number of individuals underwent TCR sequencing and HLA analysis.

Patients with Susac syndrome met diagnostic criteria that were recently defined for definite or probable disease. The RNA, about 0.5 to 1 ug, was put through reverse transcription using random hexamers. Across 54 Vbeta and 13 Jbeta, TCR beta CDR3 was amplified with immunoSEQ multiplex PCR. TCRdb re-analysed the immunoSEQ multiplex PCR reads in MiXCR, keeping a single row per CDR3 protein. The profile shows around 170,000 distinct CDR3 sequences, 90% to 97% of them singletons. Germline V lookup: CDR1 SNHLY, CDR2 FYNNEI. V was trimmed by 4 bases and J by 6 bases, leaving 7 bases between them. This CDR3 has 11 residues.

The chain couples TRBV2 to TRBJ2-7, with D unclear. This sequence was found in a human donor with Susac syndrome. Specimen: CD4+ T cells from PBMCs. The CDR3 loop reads CASSVAAEQYF. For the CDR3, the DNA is TGTGCCAGCAGTGTCGCCGCCGAGCAGTACTTC.